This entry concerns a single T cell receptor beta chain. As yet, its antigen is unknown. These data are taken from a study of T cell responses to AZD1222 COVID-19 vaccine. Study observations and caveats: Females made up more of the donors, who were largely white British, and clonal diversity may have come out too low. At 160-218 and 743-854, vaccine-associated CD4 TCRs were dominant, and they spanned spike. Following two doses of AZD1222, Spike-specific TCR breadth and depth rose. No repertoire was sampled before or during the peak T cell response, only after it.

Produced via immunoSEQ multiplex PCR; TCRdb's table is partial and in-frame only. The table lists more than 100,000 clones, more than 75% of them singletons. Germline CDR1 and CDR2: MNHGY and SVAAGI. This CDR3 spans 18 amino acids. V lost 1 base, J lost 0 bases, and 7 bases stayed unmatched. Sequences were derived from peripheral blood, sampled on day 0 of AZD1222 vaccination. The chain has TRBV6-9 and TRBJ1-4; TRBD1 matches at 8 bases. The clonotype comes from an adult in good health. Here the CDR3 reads CASSYCPDRVTTNEKLFF. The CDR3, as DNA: TGTGCCAGCAGTTATTGCCCGGACAGGGTCACAACTAATGAAAAACTGTTTTTT.